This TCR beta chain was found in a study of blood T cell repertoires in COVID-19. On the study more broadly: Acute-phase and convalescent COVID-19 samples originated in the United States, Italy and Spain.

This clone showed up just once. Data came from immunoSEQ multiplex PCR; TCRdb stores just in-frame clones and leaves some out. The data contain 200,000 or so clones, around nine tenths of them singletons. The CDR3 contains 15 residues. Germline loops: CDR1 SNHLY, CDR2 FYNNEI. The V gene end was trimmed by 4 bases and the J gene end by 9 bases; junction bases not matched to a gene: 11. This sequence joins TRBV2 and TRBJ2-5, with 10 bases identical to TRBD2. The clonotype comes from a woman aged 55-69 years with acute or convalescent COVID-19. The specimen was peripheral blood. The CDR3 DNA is TGTGCCAGCAGTGCACTAGCGGGGACATCTTGGGCCCAGTACTTC. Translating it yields CASSALAGTSWAQYF.